One sample yielded the 27 T cell receptor beta chains listed below, sequenced in a study of blood T cell repertoires in COVID-19. Method: immunoSEQ multiplex PCR; TCRdb's copy keeps in-frame clones and lacks some. Among about 200,000 clones listed, 60% to 85% were seen once. Sequences were obtained from peripheral blood. All receptors come from a woman between 65 and 79 years old with acute or convalescent COVID-19.

This chain links TRBV24-1 with TRBJ2-2; D is uncertain. Trimming removed 5 bases at V and 6 bases at J, with 9 bases between. Germline V lookup: CDR1 KGHDR, CDR2 SFDVKD. The CDR3 is 13 residues long. CDR3 in DNA: TGTGCCACCAGTGTCGTCGGGTCCGGGGAGCTGTTTTTT. The encoded protein is CATSVVGSGELFF.

The V call is TRBV4-2, the J call TRBJ1-3, with 8 positions matching TRBD1. Germline assignment: CDR1 LGHNA and CDR2 YNFKEQ. The CDR3 runs 18 residues. Trimming removed 0 bases from V and 0 bases from J; junction bases left unmatched: 7. CDR3 sequence reads: CASSQEIRGTGSGNTIYF. In nucleotides, the CDR3 is TGTGCCAGCAGCCAAGAGATACGAGGGACAGGCTCTGGAAACACCATATATTTT.

This sequence joins TRBV28 and TRBJ2-7; maybe TRBD2 (6 bases). The CDR3 has 14 amino acids. V shed 3 bases and J shed 4 bases, with 13 bases lying between them. CDR1 and CDR2 (germline): MDHEN, SYDVKM. CDR3 sequence: CASSFAAAGYEQYF. Here the CDR3 DNA reads TGTGCCAGCAGTTTCGCGGCCGCGGGGTACGAGCAGTACTTC.

The chain uses TRBV7-2 and TRBJ2-2; 8 nucleotides agree with TRBD2. Germline CDR1 SGHTA, CDR2 FQGNSA. The CDR3 has 17 residues. V was clipped by 1 base and J by 4 bases; unmatched bases: 8. CDR3 sequence: CASSLDPGGPGTGELFF. In DNA, the CDR3 is TGTGCCAGCAGCTTAGACCCGGGAGGGCCCGGCACCGGGGAGCTGTTTTTT.

The V call is TRBV5-4, the J call TRBJ1-4; a possible D gene is TRBD1 (5 bases). Per the germline V gene, CDR1 is SGHNT and CDR2 is YYREEE (reference sequence). Trimming shortened V by 4 bases and J by 0 bases, and 13 bases separated the two germline ends. The CDR3 has 16 residues. CDR3 residues: CASSAGGDATNEKLFF. DNA of the CDR3: TGTGCCAGCAGCGCGGGAGGGGATGCAACTAATGAAAAACTGTTTTTT. The complete variable domain, with remaining parts taken from reference TRBV5-4 and TRBJ1-4, reads ETGVTQSPTHLIKTRGQQVTLRCSSQSGHNTVSWYQQALGQGPQFIFQYYREEENGRGNFPPRFSGLQFPNYSSELNVNALELDDSALYLCASSAGGDATNEKLFFGSGTQLSVL.

In this sample, this clone is medium-sized. This chain joins TRBV4-1 and TRBJ1-2, with a weak D call TRBD1 (6 bases). Germline V CDR1 and CDR2: MGHRA, YSYEKL. The CDR3 has 16 residues. Trimming removed 5 bases from V and 2 bases from J, with 18 bases in between. CDR3 DNA: TGCGCCAGCAGCTCCTTGCGGGGGCGAGGGAACTATGGCTACACCTTC. This translates into CASSSLRGRGNYGYTF.

The chain recombines TRBV5-1 with TRBJ2-1, with D perhaps matching TRBD1 (5 bases). Trimming left V 0 bases short and J 4 bases short, with 20 bases between. This CDR3 comprises 18 residues. Germline V gene data show CDR1 as SGHRS and CDR2 as YFSETQ. CDR3 nucleotides: TGCGCCAGCAGCTTGGCCTTGACAGTGACGGACCATTACAATGAGCAGTTCTTC. Translated: CASSLALTVTDHYNEQFF.

This clone appeared a single time. This chain links TRBV7-4 with TRBJ2-1, with D possibly TRBD2 on 5 matching bases. There are 16 residues in the CDR3. The germline V gene has CDR1 SGHVT and CDR2 SQSDAQ. Trimming took 1 base from V and 0 from J, leaving 10 bases between them. CDR3 in amino acids: CASSLEEDFSYNEQFF. CDR3 coding DNA: TGTGCCAGCAGCTTAGAGGAGGACTTCTCCTACAATGAGCAGTTCTTC.

Turning to this clone: Within the sample, other DNA sequences also encode this same CDR3. The V call is TRBV3-1 (or the pseudogene TRBV3-2), the J call TRBJ2-7; perhaps TRBD2 as D (7 bases). CDR3 length equals 14 residues. Trimming pared 2 bases from V and 2 bases from J, leaving 10 bases between. Germline V CDR1 and CDR2: LGHDT, YNNKEL (reference sequence). The CDR3 DNA follows: TGTGCCAGCAGCCAATCCGGGGGGCCCTACGAGCAGTACTTC. Translating gives CASSQSGGPYEQYF.

This clone was picked up one time. The gene calls are TRBV28 and TRBJ1-2, with D uncertain. This CDR3 spans 14 amino acids. The germline gives CDR1 MDHEN, CDR2 SYDVKM. The V and J ends lost 3 bases and 2 bases respectively, with 10 bases between them. In DNA form, the CDR3 reads TGTGCCAGCAGTTTCTCTCCCCCCAACTATGGCTACACCTTC. Residues: CASSFSPPNYGYTF.

This clone was detected once. V gene TRBV19 combines with J gene TRBJ2-6; 9 bases map to TRBD1. The germline CDR1 and CDR2 sequences are LNHDA and SQIVND (reference sequence). The CDR3 has 17 residues. The junction had 7 bases not matched to a gene; V was cut back by 6 bases and J by 1 base. DNA of the CDR3: TGTGCCAGTAGACAGGGGGCGGCGGGGTCTGGGGCCAACGTCCTGACTTTC. As protein: CASRQGAAGSGANVLTF.

This clone was detected only a few times. Other DNA sequences in the sample encode the same CDR3. This chain connects TRBV2 to TRBJ2-2, with no clear D. V dropped 6 bases and J dropped 5 bases, with 4 bases sitting between them. Germline lookup yields CDR1 SNHLY and CDR2 FYNNEI. CDR3 length: 11 amino acids. CDR3 DNA sequence: TGTGCCAGCAGCGGGACCGGGGAGCTGTTTTTT. Translation: CASSGTGELFF.

This rearrangement joins TRBV6-4 to TRBJ2-5, with D perhaps matching TRBD2 (7 bases). V was trimmed by 3 bases and J by 1 base, leaving 18 bases between them. The CDR3 is made up of 17 amino acids. Per germline, CDR1 MRHNA and CDR2 SNTAGT. The CDR3: CASSEGLGASGQETQYF. For the CDR3, the DNA is TGTGCCAGCAGTGAAGGTTTGGGGGCTAGCGGCCAAGAGACCCAGTACTTC.

The chain links TRBV6-5 to TRBJ1-2; TRBD1 agrees at 12 bases. The trim removed 6 bases at V and 10 bases at J, leaving 12 bases unmatched. The CDR3 contains 15 residues. Germline CDR1 is MNHEY and CDR2 is SVGAGI. CDR3 protein: CASRGPGTGGLVYTF. DNA of the CDR3: TGTGCCAGCAGAGGCCCCGGGACAGGGGGCCTGGTCTACACCTTC.

This chain uses TRBV3-1 (or the pseudogene TRBV3-2) with TRBJ1-3; D gene unclear. V lost 2 bases and J 2 bases, leaving 4 bases between the germline ends. Germline assignment: CDR1 LGHDT and CDR2 YNNKEL (reference sequence). This CDR3 is 13 amino acids long. CDR3 residues: CASSQQAGNTIYF. The CDR3 DNA reads as TGTGCCAGCAGCCAACAGGCTGGAAACACCATATATTTT.

This rearrangement joins TRBV3-1 (or the pseudogene TRBV3-2) to TRBJ2-7, with D possibly TRBD2 on 6 matching bases. This CDR3 spans 17 amino acids. The germline V gene encodes CDR1 LGHDT and CDR2 YNNKEL (reference sequence). V was pared by 3 bases and J by 0 bases, with 18 bases between. The CDR3 reads CASSQGGPYTFSYEQYF. Written as DNA, the CDR3 is TGTGCCAGCAGCCAGGGGGGTCCGTATACCTTCTCCTACGAGCAGTACTTC.

V usage is TRBV27 and J usage is TRBJ2-1; TRBD2 aligns across 13 bases. The V gene's germline CDR1 is MNHEY and CDR2 SMNVEV (reference sequence). The CDR3 sequence is 18 residues long. V dropped 2 bases and J dropped 7; count of bases not matched to a gene: 11. This chain's CDR3 is CASSLIATRTSGRNEQFF. CDR3 in DNA: TGTGCCAGCAGTTTAATCGCCACCCGGACTAGCGGGAGAAATGAGCAGTTCTTC.

This clone appeared a few times. V gene TRBV28 combines with J gene TRBJ1-2; no firm D call. The CDR3 runs to 12 residues. Trimming pared 5 bases from V and 2 bases from J, leaving 6 bases between. Germline V gene sequence: CDR1 MDHEN, CDR2 SYDVKM. The chain's CDR3 is CASSTGNYGYTF. The CDR3 nucleotides read TGTGCCAGCAGTACGGGGAACTATGGCTACACCTTC.

This clone was found once. CDR3 sequence (DNA): TGTGCCAGCAGTGAAAAAGGAGGGTTAGCGGGCTACAATGAGCAGTTCTTC. Its translation is CASSEKGGLAGYNEQFF. This rearrangement joins TRBV25-1 to TRBJ2-1; 7 nucleotides match TRBD2. This CDR3 comprises 17 residues. Germline CDR1 MGHDK, CDR2 SYGVNS. After removal of 2 bases from V and 3 bases from J, the junction contained 10 bases not matched to a gene.

The chain has TRBV7-9 and TRBJ1-5, with 8 bases that match TRBD1. V was pared by 4 bases and J by 9 bases, with 11 bases of the junction left unmatched. Germline V gene data show CDR1 as SEHNR and CDR2 as FQNEAQ (reference sequence). The CDR3 runs to 15 residues. The CDR3 loop reads CASSSYRGAEGPQHF. The CDR3 nucleotides read TGTGCCAGCAGCTCTTACAGGGGGGCGGAGGGGCCCCAGCATTTT.

J is TRBJ2-7 and V is TRBV5-1; TRBD2 agrees at 7 bases. V dropped 5 bases and J dropped 4; count of bases not matched to a gene: 9. The CDR3 has 14 residues. In germline, CDR1 is SGHRS, CDR2 YFSETQ. The CDR3 loop is CASSSGEGLYEQYF. CDR3 nucleotide sequence: TGCGCCAGCAGTTCGGGGGAGGGCTTATACGAGCAGTACTTC.

The rearrangement joins TRBV6-1 to TRBJ1-1; 9 nucleotides align to TRBD1. The V gene's germline CDR1 is MNHNS and CDR2 SASEGT. The CDR3 runs to 13 residues. V trimming: 2 bases; J trimming: 11 bases; junction bases outside the gene matches: 6. CDR3 sequence: CASSETIDRGAFF. The DNA of the CDR3 is TGTGCCAGCAGTGAAACTATCGACAGGGGGGCTTTCTTT.

The chain joins TRBV12-3 or TRBV12-4 to TRBJ2-2, with 7 positions matching TRBD1. The CDR3 is made up of 13 amino acids. With V trimmed by 8 bases and J by 5 bases, 5 bases remained unmatched. CDR3: CASSPGGTGELFF. As DNA, the CDR3 is TGTGCCAGCTCGCCAGGGGGAACCGGGGAGCTGTTTTTT.

The genes are TRBV5-1 and TRBJ2-7, with TRBD1 as a possible D gene (6 bases). CDR3 length: 16 amino acids. Germline CDR1 and CDR2: SGHRS and YFSETQ. V lost 4 bases and J 1 base, leaving 18 bases between the germline ends. CDR3 nucleotide sequence: TGCGCCAGCAGCCAGCCGGGACATCTAAATTCCTACGAGCAGTACTTC. It encodes CASSQPGHLNSYEQYF.

The chain recombines TRBV2 with TRBJ1-5; 7 bases are a match to TRBD1. Germline CDR1 SNHLY, CDR2 FYNNEI. CDR3 length equals 14 residues. V shed 6 bases and J 6 bases; nucleotides not matched to a gene: 8. Here the CDR3 reads CASSQDRIGQPQHF. The CDR3 nucleotides read TGTGCCAGCAGCCAGGACAGGATAGGTCAGCCCCAGCATTTT. Full variable domain (outside the CDR3, taken from reference TRBV2 and TRBJ1-5): EPEVTQTPSHQVTQMGQEVILRCVPISNHLYFYWYRQILGQKVEFLVSFYNNEISEKSEIFDDQFSVERPDGSNFTLKIRSTKLEDSAMYFCASSQDRIGQPQHFGDGTRLSIL.

This clone was found a few times. The chain uses TRBV5-4 and TRBJ1-4, with 7 nucleotides matching TRBD1. The germline gives CDR1 SGHNT, CDR2 YYREEE (reference sequence). J was trimmed by 4 bases and V by 2 bases; bases with no gene match: 2. The CDR3 has 14 amino acids. The CDR3 spells CASSFRDSNEKLFF. The CDR3 DNA is TGTGCCAGCAGCTTCCGGGACAGTAATGAAAAACTGTTTTTT.

This sequence joins TRBV7-3 and TRBJ2-3; TRBD2 matches 9 bases. This CDR3 spans 18 amino acids. Germline V CDR1 and CDR2: SGHTA, FQGTGA. V shed 0 bases and J 0 bases; nucleotides not matched to a gene: 7. The CDR3 reads CASSLTLGSGSSTDTQYF. The CDR3 DNA follows: TGTGCCAGCAGCTTAACGTTGGGTAGCGGGAGTAGCACAGATACGCAGTATTTT. Full variable domain (outside the CDR3, taken from reference TRBV7-3 and TRBJ2-3): GAGVSQTPSNKVTEKGKYVELRCDPISGHTALYWYRQSLGQGPEFLIYFQGTGAADDSGLPNDRFFAVRPEGSVSTLKIQRTERGDSAVYLCASSLTLGSGSSTDTQYFGPGTRLTVL.